This is a list of T cell receptor beta chains from one sample in a study of T-cell memory formation after mild COVID-19. TCRdb reprocessed the 5' RACE reads with MiXCR, giving one entry per CDR3 protein. The top ten clones hold roughly 9.7% of a sample with about 400,000 distinct CDR3 sequences, roughly 26% of them seen once. The sequenced sample consisted of PBMCs or a T cell subset sorted from them (not recorded which). These TCRs come from an adult woman who had mild COVID-19 (a few samples of this study predate the infection). Cell type and time point are not known. The CDR3 runs from the conserved cysteine through the conserved F or W. Fields, in order: clone size, V gene, J gene, D gene, CDR3 protein, CDR3 DNA. D genes are given only for firm matches. The size of a clone is reported for some rows only, either as once, few or many, or as a class for expanded clones.

clone_size: -; v_call: TRBV7-2; j_call: TRBJ2-5; d_call: -; cdr3_aa: CASSGPGRQETQYF; cdr3_nt: TGTGCCAGCAGCGGCCCGGGACGGCAAGAGACCCAGTACTTC
clone_size: -; v_call: TRBV7-9; j_call: TRBJ2-1; d_call: -; cdr3_aa: CASSRDGGLNNEQFF; cdr3_nt: TGTGCCAGCAGCCGCGACGGGGGCCTGAACAATGAGCAGTTCTTC
clone_size: many; v_call: TRBV3-2; j_call: TRBJ2-1; d_call: -; cdr3_aa: CASSQRNEQFF; cdr3_nt: TGTGCCAGCAGCCAAAGGAATGAGCAGTTCTTC
clone_size: few; v_call: TRBV7-3; j_call: TRBJ2-3; d_call: TRBD2; cdr3_aa: CASKRGGTDTQYF; cdr3_nt: TGTGCCAGCAAGCGGGGGGGCACAGATACGCAGTATTTT
clone_size: few; v_call: TRBV6-5; j_call: TRBJ2-7; d_call: -; cdr3_aa: CASSYSDGPGEQYF; cdr3_nt: TGTGCCAGCAGTTACTCGGATGGGCCTGGGGAGCAGTACTTC
clone_size: -; v_call: TRBV24-1; j_call: TRBJ2-2; d_call: -; cdr3_aa: CATSDRGFTGELFF; cdr3_nt: TGTGCCACCAGTGATCGGGGTTTCACCGGGGAGCTGTTTTTT
clone_size: -; v_call: TRBV9; j_call: TRBJ2-5; d_call: -; cdr3_aa: CASRGRSETQYF; cdr3_nt: TGTGCCAGCAGGGGGAGGTCAGAGACCCAGTACTTC
clone_size: few; v_call: TRBV7-2; j_call: TRBJ2-1; d_call: TRBD2; cdr3_aa: CASSLSSGLAGYNEQFF; cdr3_nt: TGTGCCAGCAGCCTATCATCGGGACTAGCGGGCTACAATGAGCAGTTCTTC
clone_size: -; v_call: TRBV15; j_call: TRBJ2-7; d_call: TRBD2; cdr3_aa: CATSREFGRAYEQYF; cdr3_nt: TGTGCCACCAGCAGAGAATTCGGGAGGGCTTACGAGCAGTACTTC
clone_size: -; v_call: TRBV7-9; j_call: TRBJ2-7; d_call: TRBD1; cdr3_aa: CASSRGLGTGLIEQYF; cdr3_nt: TGTGCCAGCAGCCGCGGTCTCGGGACAGGGTTGATCGAGCAGTACTTC
clone_size: many; v_call: TRBV4-1; j_call: TRBJ2-5; d_call: TRBD1; cdr3_aa: CASSQDRFGQGTQETQYF; cdr3_nt: TGCGCCAGCAGCCAAGACCGTTTCGGACAGGGGACCCAAGAGACCCAGTACTTC
clone_size: -; v_call: TRBV11-3; j_call: TRBJ1-2; d_call: -; cdr3_aa: CASSLDTETNYGYTF; cdr3_nt: TGTGCCAGCAGCTTAGACACAGAAACTAACTATGGCTACACCTTC
clone_size: -; v_call: TRBV7-9; j_call: TRBJ2-2; d_call: -; cdr3_aa: CASSLNPPGELFF; cdr3_nt: TGTGCCAGCAGCTTAAATCCCCCCGGGGAGCTGTTTTTT
clone_size: many; v_call: TRBV19; j_call: TRBJ2-6; d_call: -; cdr3_aa: CASSMGDGANVLTF; cdr3_nt: TGTGCCAGTAGTATGGGGGACGGGGCCAACGTCCTGACTTTC
clone_size: -; v_call: TRBV27; j_call: TRBJ1-1; d_call: TRBD1; cdr3_aa: CASSLRGQGAEAFF; cdr3_nt: TGTGCCAGCAGTTTACGCGGACAGGGGGCTGAAGCTTTCTTT
clone_size: -; v_call: TRBV27; j_call: TRBJ2-5; d_call: TRBD2; cdr3_aa: CASSLISSGSAETQYF; cdr3_nt: TGTGCCAGCAGTTTGATTTCTAGCGGGAGCGCAGAGACCCAGTACTTC
clone_size: -; v_call: TRBV11-2; j_call: TRBJ2-7; d_call: TRBD1; cdr3_aa: CASSLGGTGESYEQYF; cdr3_nt: TGTGCCAGCAGCTTAGGTGGGACAGGGGAGTCTTACGAGCAGTACTTC
clone_size: -; v_call: TRBV24-1; j_call: TRBJ2-5; d_call: -; cdr3_aa: CATSDSEETQYF; cdr3_nt: TGTGCCACCAGTGATTCTGAAGAGACCCAGTACTTC
clone_size: few; v_call: TRBV7-9; j_call: TRBJ2-2; d_call: TRBD2; cdr3_aa: CASSLAGLAGHGELFF; cdr3_nt: TGTGCCAGCAGCTTAGCGGGACTAGCGGGCCACGGGGAGCTGTTTTTT
clone_size: few; v_call: TRBV6-5; j_call: TRBJ1-2; d_call: -; cdr3_aa: CASRISRDSQTYGYTF; cdr3_nt: TGTGCCAGCAGGATATCTCGGGACTCTCAGACCTATGGCTACACCTTC
clone_size: -; v_call: TRBV25-1; j_call: TRBJ2-5; d_call: -; cdr3_aa: CASSVTVGETQYF; cdr3_nt: TGTGCCAGCAGTGTCACAGTTGGAGAGACCCAGTACTTC
clone_size: -; v_call: TRBV7-9; j_call: TRBJ1-2; d_call: TRBD1; cdr3_aa: CASSLARGRGYTF; cdr3_nt: TGTGCCAGCAGCTTAGCCAGGGGGCGTGGCTACACCTTC
clone_size: -; v_call: TRBV5-1; j_call: TRBJ2-5; d_call: -; cdr3_aa: CASSLPDSLQETQYF; cdr3_nt: TGCGCCAGCAGCCTACCCGACAGTTTGCAAGAGACCCAGTACTTC
clone_size: -; v_call: TRBV28; j_call: TRBJ2-5; d_call: -; cdr3_aa: CASSFRLRQETQYF; cdr3_nt: TGTGCCAGCAGTTTCAGGCTCCGTCAAGAGACCCAGTACTTC
clone_size: -; v_call: TRBV12-3/TRBV12-4; j_call: TRBJ1-2; d_call: -; cdr3_aa: CASSLGISYGYTF; cdr3_nt: TGTGCCAGCAGTTTAGGTATTTCCTATGGCTACACCTTC
clone_size: -; v_call: TRBV7-3; j_call: TRBJ2-3; d_call: TRBD2; cdr3_aa: CASSLTPGGSNTQYF; cdr3_nt: TGTGCCAGCAGCTTAACTCCGGGGGGATCGAATACGCAGTATTTT
clone_size: few; v_call: TRBV5-1; j_call: TRBJ2-5; d_call: -; cdr3_aa: CASNPTVEETQYF; cdr3_nt: TGCGCCAGCAACCCAACAGTGGAAGAGACCCAGTACTTC
clone_size: -; v_call: TRBV12-3/TRBV12-4; j_call: TRBJ2-3; d_call: -; cdr3_aa: CASSFGLSEGTDTQYF; cdr3_nt: TGTGCCAGCAGTTTCGGGTTGAGCGAGGGCACAGATACGCAGTATTTT